Each of the 26 T cell receptor beta chains below was sequenced from the same sample in a study of OX40 agonist ivuxolimab in advanced cancers. Clones were read by immunoSEQ multiplex PCR, and TCRdb kept only the in-frame ones, dropping some. Here the sample spans over 55,000 clones, about 81% being singletons. This sample comprised CD4+ or CD8+ T cells sorted from blood, obtained in a trial of the OX40 agonist ivuxolimab. The receptors derive from an adult with an advanced solid tumor such as melanoma, head and neck, liver or kidney cancer.

V gene TRBV28 combines with J gene TRBJ2-1; TRBD2 is a possible D gene (6 bases). Trimming removed 3 bases from V and 3 bases from J, with 18 bases in between. This CDR3 is 17 amino acids long. CDR1 is MDHEN, CDR2 SYDVKM, per germline. CDR3 nucleotides: TGTGCCAGCAGTTTCTCTATATTGTGGGAGGACTACAATGAGCAGTTCTTC. As protein: CASSFSILWEDYNEQFF.

The chain employs TRBV5-1 and TRBJ2-5, with D tentatively TRBD1 (7 bases). V was pared by 4 bases and J by 4 bases, with 17 bases between. The length of the CDR3 is 15 residues. CDR1 and CDR2 from the germline V gene are SGHRS and YFSETQ. CDR3 nucleotide sequence: TGCGCCAGCAGCCCACACCAGGGGGGCGTAGAGACCCAGTACTTC. Translated: CASSPHQGGVETQYF.

J is TRBJ2-7 and V is TRBV18, with 7 bases aligning to TRBD1. The V gene end was trimmed by 4 bases and the J gene end by 1 base; junction bases not matched to a gene: 13. There are 17 residues in the CDR3. Germline CDR1 reads KGHSH; CDR2 reads LQKENI. The CDR3 nucleotides read TGTGCCAGCTCACAACCGGGACAGCGAAGCTCTTCCTACGAGCAGTACTTC. Its translation: CASSQPGQRSSSYEQYF.

This clone was picked up a small number of times. V and J are TRBV30 and TRBJ2-1; D remains unclear. Germline assignment: CDR1 GTSNPN and CDR2 SVGIG (reference sequence). The CDR3 totals 13 residues. V lost 2 bases and J 2 bases, leaving 7 bases between the germline ends. The CDR3 region is CAWSNGAYNEQFF. The CDR3 nucleotides are TGTGCCTGGAGTAATGGAGCCTACAATGAGCAGTTCTTC.

The rearrangement links TRBV6-5 to TRBJ1-4, with TRBD1 matching over 11 bases. Germline V gene data show CDR1 as MNHEY and CDR2 as SVGAGI. V dropped 6 bases and J dropped 8; count of bases not matched to a gene: 8. The CDR3 has 15 amino acids. The CDR3 region is CASRPGQGAREKLFF. The DNA for the CDR3 is TGTGCCAGCAGACCCGGACAGGGGGCCAGGGAAAAACTGTTTTTT.

The chain combines TRBV4-1 with TRBJ1-1, with D tentatively TRBD1 (5 bases). The CDR3 loop spans 14 amino acids. V was trimmed by 4 bases and J by 3 bases, leaving 12 bases between them. Germline CDR1 reads MGHRA; CDR2 reads YSYEKL. CDR3 sequence reads: CASSPGILDTEAFF. The CDR3 DNA is TGCGCCAGCAGCCCAGGGATATTGGACACTGAAGCTTTCTTT.

J is TRBJ2-5 and V is TRBV5-1; D is unresolved. The J call could be wrong; TRBJ2-7 is a better fit for the DNA end. The CDR3 sequence is 14 residues long. Germline CDR1 and CDR2: SGHRS and YFSETQ. CDR3 residues: CASSLGGVNYEQYF. In nucleotides, the CDR3 is TGCGCCAGCAGCTTGGGCGGAGTGAACTACGAGCAGTACTTC.

The rearrangement links TRBV4-2 to TRBJ2-5, with 7 positions matching TRBD2. This CDR3 region has 17 residues. V lost 3 bases, J lost 5 bases, and 15 bases stayed unmatched. Germline V gives CDR1 LGHNA, CDR2 YNFKEQ. CDR3 loop: CASSQGGSGRTVETQYF. CDR3 DNA sequence: TGTGCCAGCAGCCAGGGGGGTAGCGGGCGCACGGTCGAGACCCAGTACTTC.

CDR3 in DNA: TGCGCCAGCAGCTTAGGACAGGGACGGGGCACTGAAGCTTTCTTT. Translated: CASSLGQGRGTEAFF. The chain has TRBV5-1 and TRBJ1-1; TRBD1 matches 8 bases. CDR3 length: 15 amino acids. Germline loops: CDR1 SGHRS, CDR2 YFSETQ. After removal of 2 bases from V and 4 bases from J, the junction contained 7 bases not matched to a gene.

V gene TRBV7-9 combines with J gene TRBJ2-1, with 10 bases aligning to TRBD2. After removal of 5 bases from V and 3 bases from J, the junction contained 4 bases not matched to a gene. Per the germline V gene, CDR1 is SEHNR and CDR2 is FQNEAQ (reference sequence). This CDR3 is 15 amino acids long. DNA for the CDR3: TGTGCCAGCAGCCGCGGGACTAGCGTCTACAATGAGCAGTTCTTC. Translation: CASSRGTSVYNEQFF.

The genes are TRBV18 and TRBJ1-4, with D uncertain. CDR3 length equals 16 residues. Trimming pared 2 bases from V and 2 bases from J, leaving 12 bases between. CDR1 is KGHSH, CDR2 LQKENI, per germline. The CDR3 loop reads CASSPNTAGTNEKLFF. The CDR3 DNA is TGTGCCAGCTCACCAAATACAGCCGGGACTAATGAAAAACTGTTTTTT.

A few counts support this clone. The chain combines TRBV19 with TRBJ1-5; 8 positions agree with TRBD1. Germline V gene sequence: CDR1 LNHDA, CDR2 SQIVND (reference sequence). V dropped 3 bases and J dropped 0; count of bases not matched to a gene: 7. The CDR3 sequence is 17 residues long. CDR3 residues: CASSIRLTGVSNQPQHF. DNA for the CDR3: TGTGCCAGTAGTATTAGGTTGACAGGGGTTAGCAATCAGCCCCAGCATTTT.

This clone was recorded a few times. The chain combines TRBV18 with TRBJ1-2; D is possibly TRBD1 (6 bases). Germline V lookup: CDR1 KGHSH, CDR2 LQKENI. Trimming pared 2 bases from V and 7 bases from J, leaving 14 bases between. The CDR3 covers 14 residues. In DNA, the CDR3 is TGTGCCAGCTCACCAAAAGTGTCAGGGGCTGGCTACACCTTC. Translation gives CASSPKVSGAGYTF.

This clone was found a few times. The chain links TRBV10-3 to TRBJ2-6, with D perhaps being TRBD1 or TRBD2 (5 bases each). The CDR3 has 17 residues. Germline CDR1 ENHRY, CDR2 SYGVKD. V was pared by 10 bases and J by 0 bases, with 19 bases between. CDR3 DNA: TGTGCCACCCTCTGGGACCGAGGAGCCTCTGGGGCCAACGTCCTGACTTTC. Protein sequence: CATLWDRGASGANVLTF.

The chain carries TRBV21-1 and TRBJ1-1; no DNA check was done on the table's D call, TRBD1. TRBV21-1 is assigned pseudogene status. The CDR3 sequence is 15 residues long. CDR3 in amino acids: CASSMTWTGRFEAFF. For the CDR3, the DNA is TGTGCCAGCAGCATGACGTGGACAGGGAGGTTTGAAGCTTTCTTT.

This clone was seen only once. This chain connects TRBV27 to TRBJ1-5; D is unclear. This CDR3 is built from 15 residues. Germline CDR1 and CDR2: MNHEY and SMNVEV (reference sequence). V dropped 3 bases and J dropped 0 bases, with 9 bases sitting between them. The CDR3 sequence: CASSLLTGSNQPQHF. The CDR3 nucleotides are TGTGCCAGCAGTTTGTTAACGGGTAGCAATCAGCCCCAGCATTTT.

A few counts support this clone. V is TRBV5-7 and J is TRBJ2-3; no clear D. TRBV5-7 is an ORF, with its function uncertain. Trimming removed 0 bases at V and 3 bases at J, with 14 bases between. The CDR3 extends over 16 amino acids. The CDR3, as DNA: TGTGCCAGCAGCTTGGAAGTTCCGCACCATACAGATACGCAGTATTTT. Its translation is CASSLEVPHHTDTQYF.

The table lists this clone with a few counts. The chain links TRBV19 to TRBJ1-4; 8 positions agree with TRBD1. CDR1 is LNHDA, CDR2 SQIVND, per germline (reference sequence). Trimming cost V 5 bases and J 5 bases; bases outside gene matches: 7. This CDR3 has 15 residues. The CDR3 DNA reads TGTGCCAGTAGTTCCTCAAGGACAGGGAATGAAAAACTGTTTTTT. Its translation: CASSSSRTGNEKLFF. The variable domain in full, with the rest retrieved from reference TRBV19 and TRBJ1-4, is DGGITQSPKYLFRKEGQNVTLSCEQNLNHDAMYWYRQDPGQGLRLIYYSQIVNDFQKGDIAEGYSVSREKKESFPLTVTSAQKNPTAFYLCASSSSRTGNEKLFFGSGTQLSVL.

V gene TRBV11-3 combines with J gene TRBJ2-5, with 7 nucleotides matching TRBD1. The J call may be incorrect, as the DNA end agrees better with TRBJ2-7. This CDR3 spans 15 amino acids. Germline lookup yields CDR1 SGHNT and CDR2 YENEEA. This CDR3 is CASTLETGFSYEQYF. In DNA, the CDR3 is TGTGCCAGCACCCTAGAGACAGGGTTCTCCTACGAGCAGTACTTC.

This chain joins TRBV13 and TRBJ2-7; no definite D call. Germline V gene lookup returns CDR1 PRHDT and CDR2 FYEKMQ (reference sequence). CDR3 size: 16 residues. Trimming removed 3 bases at V and 0 bases at J, with 15 bases between. The CDR3 bases are TGTGCCAGCAGCTTTGGGGTGGGCCAGAGCTCCTACGAGCAGTACTTC. It specifies CASSFGVGQSSYEQYF.

The V call is TRBV18, the J call TRBJ1-2; weak D call: TRBD1 (5 bases). Trimming cost V 3 bases and J 5 bases, with 19 bases left between them. The length of the CDR3 is 16 residues. The germline gives CDR1 KGHSH, CDR2 LQKENI. CDR3 residues: CASSPQDDGGGYGYTF. CDR3 DNA sequence: TGTGCCAGCTCACCCCAGGATGATGGGGGAGGATATGGCTACACCTTC.

The V gene is TRBV30, the J gene TRBJ2-1, with 8 bases fitting TRBD2. J lost 6 bases, V lost 5 bases, and 9 bases had no gene match. Germline CDR1 is GTSNPN and CDR2 is SVGIG (reference sequence). CDR3 size: 14 residues. The DNA of the CDR3 is TGTGCCTGGGTGGGCGGGAGGTCGATCAATGAGCAGTTCTTC. Amino acids: CAWVGGRSINEQFF. Using reference TRBV30 and TRBJ2-1 for the parts outside the CDR3, the full variable domain is SQTIHQWPATLVQPVGSPLSLECTVEGTSNPNLYWYRQAAGRGLQLLFYSVGIGQISSEVPQNLSASRPQDRQFILSSKKLLLSDSGFYLCAWVGGRSINEQFFGPGTRLTVL.

V and J are TRBV5-1 and TRBJ2-7; possible D gene TRBD1, 5 bases. The CDR3 is 14 amino acids. From germline, CDR1 is SGHRS and CDR2 YFSETQ. The germline V and J ends were trimmed by 0 bases and 6 bases, with 13 bases remaining between them. This CDR3 reads CASSLVLATGEQYF. As DNA, the CDR3 is TGCGCCAGCAGCTTGGTTTTAGCTACAGGCGAGCAGTACTTC. Full variable domain (rest looked up from reference TRBV5-1 and TRBJ2-7): KAGVTQTPRYLIKTRGQQVTLSCSPISGHRSVSWYQQTPGQGLQFLFEYFSETQRNKGNFPGRFSGRQFSNSRSEMNVSTLELGDSALYLCASSLVLATGEQYFGPGTRLTVT.

This sequence joins TRBV6-1 and TRBJ1-2; D remains unclear. The germline V and J ends were trimmed by 5 bases and 4 bases, with 8 bases remaining between them. This CDR3 has 12 residues. CDR1 and CDR2 (germline): MNHNS, SASEGT. CDR3 nucleotide sequence: TGTGCCAGCAGTCCACGGGCCTATGGCTACACCTTC. Its translation is CASSPRAYGYTF.

This clone showed up just a few times. This rearrangement joins TRBV10-2 to TRBJ2-6; the D is unclear. Germline lookup yields CDR1 WSHSY and CDR2 SAAADI. Trimming left V 6 bases short and J 0 bases short, with 12 bases between. This CDR3 has 16 amino acids. CDR3 amino acids: CASRDPWGSGANVLTF. The CDR3 bases are TGCGCCAGCAGGGATCCCTGGGGCTCTGGGGCCAACGTCCTGACTTTC.

This clone was recorded once. The CDR3 sequence: CASSLVRDNYGYTF. In DNA, the CDR3 is TGTGCCAGCAGCTTAGTGAGGGATAACTATGGCTACACCTTC. This chain links TRBV7-2 with TRBJ1-2; D call uncertain. Germline CDR1 and CDR2: SGHTA and FQGNSA. The CDR3 runs to 14 residues. V dropped 1 base and J dropped 1 base, with 7 bases sitting between them.